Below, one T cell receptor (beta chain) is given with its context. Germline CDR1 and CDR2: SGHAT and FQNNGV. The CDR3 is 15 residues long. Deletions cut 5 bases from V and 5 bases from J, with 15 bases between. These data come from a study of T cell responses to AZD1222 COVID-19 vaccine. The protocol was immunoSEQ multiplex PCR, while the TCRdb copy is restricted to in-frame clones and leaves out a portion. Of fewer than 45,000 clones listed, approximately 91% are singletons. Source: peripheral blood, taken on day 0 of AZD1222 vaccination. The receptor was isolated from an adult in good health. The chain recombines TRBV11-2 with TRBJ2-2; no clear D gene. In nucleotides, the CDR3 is TGTGCCAGCAGCCCCAGTATGGTCGGGACCGGGGAGCTGTTTTTT. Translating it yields CASSPSMVGTGELFF. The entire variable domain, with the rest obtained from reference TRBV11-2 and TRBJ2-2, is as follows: EAGVAQSPRYKIIEKRQSVAFWCNPISGHATLYWYQQILGQGPKLLIQFQNNGVVDDSQLPKDRFSAERLKGVDSTLKIQPAKLEDSAVYLCASSPSMVGTGELFFGEGSRLTVL.